This T cell receptor (beta chain) was documented in a study of OX40 agonist ivuxolimab in advanced cancers. Study conclusions and caveats: Blood T cells, both CD4+ and CD8+, expanded clonally by week 6 at 0.1 to 3.0 mg/kg.

The germline CDR1 and CDR2 sequences are MNHEY and SMNVEV (reference sequence). Trimming stripped 2 bases from V and 1 base from J, with 13 bases between. The CDR3 length is 16 residues. Comment on this clone: Its specificity is unknown.

The table came from immunoSEQ multiplex PCR; TCRdb's copy has only in-frame clones and leaves some out. In the table there are approximately 60,000 clones, about 92% of which are singletons. The sequence was collected from an adult with an advanced solid tumor such as melanoma, head and neck, liver or kidney cancer. The sample was CD4+ or CD8+ T cells sorted from blood, taken in a trial of the OX40 agonist ivuxolimab. The chain carries TRBV27 and TRBJ2-3, with D perhaps matching TRBD2 (6 bases). CDR3 sequence (DNA): TGTGCCAGCAGTTTAAGAGGGAAGCGGGGCACAGATACGCAGTATTTT. Protein product: CASSLRGKRGTDTQYF.